This TCR beta chain was sequenced in a study of vaccination effects on CD4 cells after COVID-19. Study-wide points: From healthy vaccinees, only 1 of 255 vaccine-induced clones also reacted to common cold coronaviruses.

CDR3 length equals 15 residues. Germline V gives CDR1 MNHEY, CDR2 SVGAGI. V dropped 5 bases and J dropped 4; count of bases not matched to a gene: 4. Comment on this clone: Its antigen is currently unknown.

Using immunoSEQ multiplex PCR, the repertoire was profiled, and TCRdb retains in-frame clones only, with some absent. The sample contains about 79,000 clones, 60% to 80% of which appear only once. Antigen-specific CD4+ T cells were first expanded with viral peptide pools by the ViraFEST assay and only then sequenced. Subsequent to 10 days of culture, CD4+ T cells were isolated. Vaccinees lacked prior SARS-CoV-2 infection and tested negative for nucleocapsid antibodies. Cultures had half their medium replaced with IL-2 medium on days 3 and 7. The TCR sequence derives from a human donor who received a COVID-19 vaccine. This chain joins TRBV6-5 and TRBJ2-2; 10 bases are a match to TRBD1. The input for sequencing was CD4+ T cells from PBMCs cultured with HCoV-229E spike peptides, taken before COVID-19 vaccination. Here the CDR3 DNA reads TGTGCCAGCAGTCGACAGGGGGCGGGCACCGGGGAGCTGTTTTTT. This encodes CASSRQGAGTGELFF.